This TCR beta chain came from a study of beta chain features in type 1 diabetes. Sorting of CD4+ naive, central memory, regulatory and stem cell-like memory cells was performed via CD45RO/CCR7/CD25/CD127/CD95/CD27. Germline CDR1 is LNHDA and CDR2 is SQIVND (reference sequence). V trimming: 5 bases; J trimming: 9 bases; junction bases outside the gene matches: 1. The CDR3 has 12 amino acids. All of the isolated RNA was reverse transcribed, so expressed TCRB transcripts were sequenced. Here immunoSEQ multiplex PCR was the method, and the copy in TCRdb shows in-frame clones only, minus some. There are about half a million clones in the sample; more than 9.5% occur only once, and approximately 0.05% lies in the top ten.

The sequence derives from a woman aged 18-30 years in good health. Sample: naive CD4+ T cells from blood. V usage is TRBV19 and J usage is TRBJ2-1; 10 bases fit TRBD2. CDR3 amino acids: CASSGTSVEQFF. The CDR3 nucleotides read TGTGCCAGTAGTGGGACTAGCGTTGAGCAGTTCTTC. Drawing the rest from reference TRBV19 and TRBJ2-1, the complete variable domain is DGGITQSPKYLFRKEGQNVTLSCEQNLNHDAMYWYRQDPGQGLRLIYYSQIVNDFQKGDIAEGYSVSREKKESFPLTVTSAQKNPTAFYLCASSGTSVEQFFGPGTRLTVL.